This TCR beta chain comes out of a study of T-cell memory formation after mild COVID-19. Findings of the study overall: Some SARS-CoV-2-responding clones were already detected in memory before infection.

TCR alpha and TCR beta cDNA libraries carrying sample barcodes and UMIs came from 5'RACE with constant-segment primers. TCRdb passed the 5' RACE reads through MiXCR, listing each CDR3 protein once. Of roughly 150,000 distinct CDR3 sequences in the sample, about 14% were seen once. Remarks on this clonotype: Its specificity is not known.

The CDR3 loop spans 15 amino acids. V dropped 3 bases and J dropped 7 bases, with 17 bases sitting between them. Per the germline V gene, CDR1 is KGHDR and CDR2 is SFDVKD. The specimen was PBMCs or a T cell subset sorted from them (not recorded which). The rearrangement links TRBV24-1 to TRBJ2-5, with D possibly being TRBD1 or TRBD2 (5 bases each). This TCR was recovered from an adult woman who had mild COVID-19 (a few samples of this study predate the infection). Cell type and time point are not known. The CDR3 coding sequence is TGTGCCACCAGTGATGCCGGGACGGCTCTCGCGACCCAGTACTTC. Protein: CATSDAGTALATQYF.